This T cell receptor beta chain was obtained from a study of blood T cell repertoires in COVID-19. Points on this clone: Other DNA sequences within the sample encode an identical CDR3.

Clones were sequenced by immunoSEQ multiplex PCR, and TCRdb holds only the in-frame ones, with some missing. The data show approximately 200,000 clones, about four fifths seen once. This CDR3 is built from 12 residues. V shed 6 bases and J 2 bases; nucleotides not matched to a gene: 0. From germline, CDR1 is SNHLY and CDR2 FYNNEI. This clonotype was obtained from a woman between 40 and 55 years old with acute COVID-19. The rearrangement links TRBV2 to TRBJ1-2; 7 nucleotides agree with TRBD1. Sequencing was performed on PBMCs or T cells enriched from blood (not recorded which). DNA for the CDR3: TGTGCCAGCAGGACAGGGAACTATGGCTACACCTTC. Translated: CASRTGNYGYTF.